The rows below give T cell receptor beta chains drawn from one sample of a study of PD-L1 blockade in urothelial cancer. Using immunoSEQ multiplex PCR, the repertoire was profiled, and TCRdb retains in-frame clones only, with some absent. Of around 100,000 clones in the sample, more than 85% were seen once. The sequenced sample was PBMCs, obtained around atezolizumab (anti-PD-L1) treatment. The receptors were gathered from a man aged 60 to 75 with urothelial cancer. Each CDR3 is given with its conserved first and last residue. A D gene is named only where the DNA matches it firmly. Clone size is stated in some rows and not others, as once, few, many or a class when expanded.

D gene	clone size	J gene	V gene	CDR3 protein	CDR3 DNA
.	.	TRBJ2-7	TRBV27	CASSPGGAISYEQYF	TGTGCCAGCAGTCCCGGTGGGGCGATATCCTACGAGCAGTACTTC
.	.	TRBJ1-6	TRBV2	CASNRRSSYNSPLHF	TGTGCCAGCAACCGGAGGAGCTCCTATAATTCACCCCTCCACTTT
.	once	TRBJ2-2	TRBV4-3	CASSRDITGELFF	TGCGCCAGCAGCCGAGACATCACCGGGGAGCTGTTTTTT
TRBD2	.	TRBJ2-3	TRBV19	CASRRGVPTDTQYF	TGTGCCAGTAGACGGGGGGTCCCCACAGATACGCAGTATTTT
TRBD1	.	TRBJ1-2	TRBV10-3	CANAPGTGRGYTF	TGTGCCAACGCACCCGGGACAGGGAGAGGCTACACCTTC
.	once	TRBJ1-2	TRBV29-1	CSVEVPMGANYGYTF	TGCAGCGTTGAAGTCCCTATGGGGGCGAACTATGGCTACACCTTC
TRBD2	.	TRBJ2-1	TRBV28	CASSFRLAAYNEQFF	TGTGCCAGCAGTTTTCGACTAGCGGCCTACAATGAGCAGTTCTTC
TRBD1	.	TRBJ2-3	TRBV7-9	CASSPGQGVTDTQYF	TGTGCCAGCAGCCCGGGACAGGGGGTCACAGATACGCAGTATTTT
.	.	TRBJ1-1	TRBV30	CAWRPTVNTEAFF	TGTGCCTGGAGGCCGACAGTTAACACTGAAGCTTTCTTT
TRBD1	.	TRBJ2-7	TRBV19	CASSGTGAPSYEQYF	TGTGCCAGTAGTGGGACAGGGGCGCCCTCCTACGAGCAGTACTTC